This is a list of T cell receptor beta chains from one sample in a study of blood T cell repertoires in COVID-19. Clones were sequenced by immunoSEQ multiplex PCR, and TCRdb holds only the in-frame ones, with some missing. The sample records 150,000 to 200,000 clones, around 76% being singletons. The specimen sequenced was PBMCs or T cells enriched from blood (not recorded which). Receptors were obtained from a woman between 50 and 59 years old with acute COVID-19. The CDR3 runs from the conserved cysteine through the conserved F or W. The order of the fields is D gene, V gene, J gene, clone size, CDR3 protein, CDR3 DNA. D genes are given only for firm matches. Some rows mark clone size as missing; the rest say once, few, many or name a class of expanded clone.

D gene: TRBD1
V gene: TRBV5-1
J gene: TRBJ1-3
clone size: -
CDR3 protein: CASSSGTGGNTIYF
CDR3 DNA: TGCGCCAGCAGCTCGGGGACAGGGGGAAACACCATATATTTT

D gene: TRBD2
V gene: TRBV28
J gene: TRBJ2-3
clone size: -
CDR3 protein: CASSSPGLAGGDTQYF
CDR3 DNA: TGTGCCAGCAGTTCCCCGGGACTAGCGGGGGGGGATACGCAGTATTTT

D gene: TRBD1
V gene: TRBV19
J gene: TRBJ1-1
clone size: -
CDR3 protein: CASFYPGTGNTEAFF
CDR3 DNA: TGTGCCAGTTTCTACCCCGGGACAGGCAACACTGAAGCTTTCTTT

D gene: TRBD1
V gene: TRBV5-1
J gene: TRBJ1-2
clone size: -
CDR3 protein: CASSPRDREGGYTF
CDR3 DNA: TGCGCCAGCAGCCCTCGGGACAGGGAAGGCGGCTACACCTTC

D gene: TRBD1
V gene: TRBV25-1
J gene: TRBJ1-5
clone size: once
CDR3 protein: CASSFGTDQPQHF
CDR3 DNA: TGTGCCAGCAGTTTTGGGACAGATCAGCCCCAGCATTTT

D gene: -
V gene: TRBV4-1
J gene: TRBJ1-3
clone size: -
CDR3 protein: CASSQGGPGNTIYF
CDR3 DNA: TGCGCCAGCAGCCAAGGGGGGCCTGGAAACACCATATATTTT

D gene: TRBD1
V gene: TRBV4-3
J gene: TRBJ1-6
clone size: once
CDR3 protein: CASSQTGGDNSPLHF
CDR3 DNA: TGCGCCAGCAGTCAAACAGGGGGCGATAATTCACCCCTCCACTTT

D gene: -
V gene: TRBV14
J gene: TRBJ1-1
clone size: -
CDR3 protein: CASSRNRGGKTEAFF
CDR3 DNA: TGTGCCAGCAGCCGAAATAGGGGTGGAAAGACTGAAGCTTTCTTT

D gene: -
V gene: TRBV28
J gene: TRBJ1-5
clone size: -
CDR3 protein: CASRPPGVQPQHF
CDR3 DNA: TGTGCCAGCAGACCCCCAGGGGTTCAGCCCCAGCATTTT

D gene: TRBD2
V gene: TRBV5-6
J gene: TRBJ2-3
clone size: -
CDR3 protein: CASSIRTSGTDTQYF
CDR3 DNA: TGTGCCAGCAGCATCCGGACTAGCGGGACAGATACGCAGTATTTT

D gene: TRBD1
V gene: TRBV10-3
J gene: TRBJ1-1
clone size: few
CDR3 protein: CAIREQGANTEAFF
CDR3 DNA: TGTGCCATCAGGGAACAGGGGGCGAACACTGAAGCTTTCTTT

D gene: -
V gene: TRBV5-6
J gene: TRBJ1-6
clone size: -
CDR3 protein: CASSLGGQFYSPLHF
CDR3 DNA: TGTGCCAGCAGCTTGGGCGGGCAGTTCTATTCACCCCTCCACTTT

D gene: TRBD1
V gene: TRBV4-1
J gene: TRBJ1-2
clone size: -
CDR3 protein: CASSQGVFRDRDGYTF
CDR3 DNA: TGCGCCAGCAGCCAAGGGGTTTTCCGGGACAGGGATGGCTACACCTTC

D gene: TRBD2
V gene: TRBV5-5
J gene: TRBJ2-3
clone size: -
CDR3 protein: CASSSTRGGGTDTQYF
CDR3 DNA: TGTGCCAGCAGCTCCACTCGTGGGGGGGGGACAGATACGCAGTATTTT

D gene: TRBD2
V gene: TRBV7-3
J gene: TRBJ2-2
clone size: -
CDR3 protein: CASSLKSSRTSGPMVGTGELFF
CDR3 DNA: TGTGCCAGCAGCTTAAAAAGTTCCCGGACTAGCGGGCCCATGGTGGGCACCGGGGAGCTGTTTTTT